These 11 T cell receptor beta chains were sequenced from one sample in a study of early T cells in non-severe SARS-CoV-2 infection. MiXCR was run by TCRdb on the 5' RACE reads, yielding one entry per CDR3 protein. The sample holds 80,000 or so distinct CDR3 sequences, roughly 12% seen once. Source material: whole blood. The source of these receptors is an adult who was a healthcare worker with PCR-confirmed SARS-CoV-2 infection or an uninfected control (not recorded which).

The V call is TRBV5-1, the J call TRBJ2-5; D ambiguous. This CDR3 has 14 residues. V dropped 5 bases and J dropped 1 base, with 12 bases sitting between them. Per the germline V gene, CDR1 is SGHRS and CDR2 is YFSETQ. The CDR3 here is CASSSRRSQETQYF. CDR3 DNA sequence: TGCGCCAGCAGTTCCCGACGGTCCCAAGAGACCCAGTACTTC.

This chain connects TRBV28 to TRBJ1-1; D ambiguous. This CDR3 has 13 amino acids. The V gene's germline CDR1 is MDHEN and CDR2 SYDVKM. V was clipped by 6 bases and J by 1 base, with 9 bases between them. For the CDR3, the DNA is TGTGCCAGCAGAGTACACCGGAACACTGAAGCTTTCTTT. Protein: CASRVHRNTEAFF.

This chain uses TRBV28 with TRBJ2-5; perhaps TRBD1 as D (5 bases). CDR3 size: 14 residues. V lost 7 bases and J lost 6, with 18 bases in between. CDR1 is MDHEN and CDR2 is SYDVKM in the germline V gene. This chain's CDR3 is CASTPRDVRKTQYF. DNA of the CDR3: TGTGCCAGCACGCCCAGGGATGTTAGAAAGACCCAGTACTTC. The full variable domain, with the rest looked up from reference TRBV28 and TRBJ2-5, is DVKVTQSSRYLVKRTGEKVFLECVQDMDHENMFWYRQDPGLGLRLIYFSYDVKMKEKGDIPEGYSVSREKKERFSLILESASTNQTSMYLCASTPRDVRKTQYFGPGTRLLVL.

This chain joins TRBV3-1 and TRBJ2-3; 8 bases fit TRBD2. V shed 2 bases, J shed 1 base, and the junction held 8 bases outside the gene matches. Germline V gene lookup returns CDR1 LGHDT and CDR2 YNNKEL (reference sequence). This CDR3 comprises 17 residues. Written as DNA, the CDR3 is TGTGCCAGCAGCCAACGCCGGGGAGCGGGAGGCACAGATACGCAGTATTTT. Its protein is CASSQRRGAGGTDTQYF.

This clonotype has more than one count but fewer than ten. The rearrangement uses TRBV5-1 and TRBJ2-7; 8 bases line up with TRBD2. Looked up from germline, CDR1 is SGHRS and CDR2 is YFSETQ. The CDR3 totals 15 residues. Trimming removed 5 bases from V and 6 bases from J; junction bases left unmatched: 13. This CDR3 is CASSLAGTALSEQYF. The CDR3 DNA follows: TGCGCCAGCAGTTTAGCGGGAACGGCCTTGAGCGAGCAGTACTTC.

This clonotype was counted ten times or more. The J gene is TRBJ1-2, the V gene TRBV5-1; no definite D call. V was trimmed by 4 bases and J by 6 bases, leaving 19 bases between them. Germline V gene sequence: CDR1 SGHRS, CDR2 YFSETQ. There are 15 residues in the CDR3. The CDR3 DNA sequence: TGCGCCAGCAGCCACGGTAGGGCAAAGAATAATGGCTACACCTTC. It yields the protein CASSHGRAKNNGYTF.

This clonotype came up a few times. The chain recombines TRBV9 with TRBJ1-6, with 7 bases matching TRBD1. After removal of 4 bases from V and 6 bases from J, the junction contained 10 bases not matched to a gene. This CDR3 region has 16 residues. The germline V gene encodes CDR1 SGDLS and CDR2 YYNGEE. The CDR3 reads CASSRMGQTLNSPLHF. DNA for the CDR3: TGTGCCAGCAGCAGGATGGGACAGACCCTTAATTCACCCCTCCACTTT.

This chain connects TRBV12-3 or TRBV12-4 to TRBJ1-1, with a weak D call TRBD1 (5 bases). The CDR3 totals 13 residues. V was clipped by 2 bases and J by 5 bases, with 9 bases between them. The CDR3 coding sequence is TGTGCCAGCAGTTTAATGGGGGAGACTGAAGCTTTCTTT. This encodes CASSLMGETEAFF.

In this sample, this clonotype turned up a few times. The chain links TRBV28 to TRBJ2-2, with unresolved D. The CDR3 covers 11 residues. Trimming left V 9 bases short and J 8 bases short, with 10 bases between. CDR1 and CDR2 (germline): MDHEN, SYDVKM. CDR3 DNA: TGTGCCAGTCAATTGAGGGGGGAGCTGTTTTTT. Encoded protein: CASQLRGELFF. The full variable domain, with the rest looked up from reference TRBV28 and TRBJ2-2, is DVKVTQSSRYLVKRTGEKVFLECVQDMDHENMFWYRQDPGLGLRLIYFSYDVKMKEKGDIPEGYSVSREKKERFSLILESASTNQTSMYLCASQLRGELFFGEGSRLTVL.

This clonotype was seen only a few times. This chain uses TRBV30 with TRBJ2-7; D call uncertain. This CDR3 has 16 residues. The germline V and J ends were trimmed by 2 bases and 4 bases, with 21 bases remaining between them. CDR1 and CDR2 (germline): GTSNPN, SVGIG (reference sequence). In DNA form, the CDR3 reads TGTGCCTGGAGTCCAAAGACCTCTACCTTCGTATACGAGCAGTACTTC. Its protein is CAWSPKTSTFVYEQYF.

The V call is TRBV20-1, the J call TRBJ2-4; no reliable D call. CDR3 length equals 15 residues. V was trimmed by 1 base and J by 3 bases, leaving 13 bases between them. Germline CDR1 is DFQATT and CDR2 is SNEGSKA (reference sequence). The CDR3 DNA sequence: TGCAGTGCTAGAGCCCGGGCCTCCAGCAAAAACATTCAGTACTTC. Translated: CSARARASSKNIQYF.